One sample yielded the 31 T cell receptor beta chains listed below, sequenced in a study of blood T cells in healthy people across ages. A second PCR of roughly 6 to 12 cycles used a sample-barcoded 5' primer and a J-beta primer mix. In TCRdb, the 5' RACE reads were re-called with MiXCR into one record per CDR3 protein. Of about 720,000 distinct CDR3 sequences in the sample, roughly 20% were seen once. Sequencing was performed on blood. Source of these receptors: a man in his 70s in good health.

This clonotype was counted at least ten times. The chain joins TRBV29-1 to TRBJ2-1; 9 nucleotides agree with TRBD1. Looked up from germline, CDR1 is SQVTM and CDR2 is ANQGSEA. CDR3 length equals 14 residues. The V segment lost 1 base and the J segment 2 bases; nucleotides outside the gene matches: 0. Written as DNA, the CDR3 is TGCAGCGTTGAAGGGACAGGGGCCTACAATGAGCAGTTCTTC. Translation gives CSVEGTGAYNEQFF.

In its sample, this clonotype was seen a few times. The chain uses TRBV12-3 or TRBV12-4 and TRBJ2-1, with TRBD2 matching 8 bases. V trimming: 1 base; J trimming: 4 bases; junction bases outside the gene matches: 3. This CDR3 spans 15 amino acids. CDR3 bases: TGTGCCAGCAGTTTAGAGGCGGGGGGATACAATGAGCAGTTCTTC. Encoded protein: CASSLEAGGYNEQFF.

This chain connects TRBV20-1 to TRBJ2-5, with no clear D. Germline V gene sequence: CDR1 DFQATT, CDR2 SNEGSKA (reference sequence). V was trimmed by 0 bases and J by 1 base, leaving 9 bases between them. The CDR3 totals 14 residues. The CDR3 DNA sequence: TGCAGTGCTAGAGATAACAAGGGCCAAGAGACCCAGTACTTC. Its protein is CSARDNKGQETQYF.

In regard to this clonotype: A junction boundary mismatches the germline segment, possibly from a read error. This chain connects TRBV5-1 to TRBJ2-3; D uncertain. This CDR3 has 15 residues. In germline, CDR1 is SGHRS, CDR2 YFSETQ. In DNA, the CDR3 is TGCGCCAGCAGCTTGGCCACATTGTACCAAGAGACCCAGTACTTT. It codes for CASSLATLYQETQYF.

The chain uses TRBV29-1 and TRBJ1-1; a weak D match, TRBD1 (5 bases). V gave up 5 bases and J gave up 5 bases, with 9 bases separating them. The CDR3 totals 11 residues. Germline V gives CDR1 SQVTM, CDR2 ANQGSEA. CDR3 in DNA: TGCAGCGTTTCGTCAGGGACTGAAGCTTTCTTT. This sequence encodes CSVSSGTEAFF.

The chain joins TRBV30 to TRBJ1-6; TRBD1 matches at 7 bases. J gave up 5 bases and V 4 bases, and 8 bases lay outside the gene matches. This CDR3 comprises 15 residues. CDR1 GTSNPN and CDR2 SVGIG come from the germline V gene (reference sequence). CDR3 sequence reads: CAWTARDRDNSPLHF. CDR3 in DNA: TGTGCCTGGACCGCGCGGGACAGAGATAATTCACCCCTCCACTTT.

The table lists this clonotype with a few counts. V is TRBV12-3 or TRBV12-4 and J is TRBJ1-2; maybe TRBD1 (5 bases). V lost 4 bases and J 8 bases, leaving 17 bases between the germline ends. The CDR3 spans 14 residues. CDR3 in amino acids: CASSSGQNYVGYTF. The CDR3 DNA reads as TGTGCCAGCAGTTCGGGGCAGAACTATGTAGGCTACACCTTC.

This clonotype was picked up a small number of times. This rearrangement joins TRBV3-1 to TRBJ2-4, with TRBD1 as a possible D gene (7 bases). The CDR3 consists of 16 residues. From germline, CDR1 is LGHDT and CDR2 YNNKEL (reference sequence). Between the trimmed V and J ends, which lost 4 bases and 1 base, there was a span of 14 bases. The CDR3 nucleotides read TGTGCCAGCAGCCCGGCCAGGGGGGCGGCCAAAAACATTCAGTACTTC. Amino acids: CASSPARGAAKNIQYF. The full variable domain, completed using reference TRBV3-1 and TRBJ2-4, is DTAVSQTPKYLVTQMGNDKSIKCEQNLGHDTMYWYKQDSKKFLKIMFSYNNKELIINETVPNRFSPKSPDKAHLNLHINSLELGDSAVYFCASSPARGAAKNIQYFGAGTRLSVL.

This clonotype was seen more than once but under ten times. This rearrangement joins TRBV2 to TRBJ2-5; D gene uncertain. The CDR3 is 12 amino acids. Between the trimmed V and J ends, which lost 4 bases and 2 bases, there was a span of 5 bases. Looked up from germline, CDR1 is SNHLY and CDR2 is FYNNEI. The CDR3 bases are TGTGCCAGCAGTGTAAGGCAAGAGACCCAGTACTTC. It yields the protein CASSVRQETQYF.

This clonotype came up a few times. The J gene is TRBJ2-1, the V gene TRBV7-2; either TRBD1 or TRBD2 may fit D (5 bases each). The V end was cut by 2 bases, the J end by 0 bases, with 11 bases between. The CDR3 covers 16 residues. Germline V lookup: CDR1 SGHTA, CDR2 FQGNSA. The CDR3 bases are TGTGCCAGCAGCTTAAGGGGACGTAGCTCCTACAATGAGCAGTTCTTC. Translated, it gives CASSLRGRSSYNEQFF.

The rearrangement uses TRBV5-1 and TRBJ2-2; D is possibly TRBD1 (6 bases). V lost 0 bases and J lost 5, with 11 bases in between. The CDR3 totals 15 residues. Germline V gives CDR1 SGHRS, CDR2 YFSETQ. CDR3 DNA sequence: TGCGCCAGCAGCTTGGCCGGGACACGGACCGGGGAGCTGTTTTTT. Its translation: CASSLAGTRTGELFF.

CDR3 amino acids: CASSHQPAGPISEQYF. The CDR3 region has the DNA TGTGCCAGCAGCCATCAGCCCGCGGGACCCATCTCCGAGCAGTACTTC. This chain connects TRBV7-2 to TRBJ2-7, with a tentative D call TRBD2 (6 bases). From germline, CDR1 is SGHTA and CDR2 FQGNSA. CDR3 length: 16 residues. V shed 5 bases and J shed 6 bases, with 23 bases lying between them.

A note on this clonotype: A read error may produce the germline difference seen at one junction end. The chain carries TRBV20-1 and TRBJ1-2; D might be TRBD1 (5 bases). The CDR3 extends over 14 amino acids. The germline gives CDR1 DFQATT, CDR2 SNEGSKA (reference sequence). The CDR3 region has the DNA TGCAGTGCTAGAGATCGGTCACAGGCTCGGGGCTATACCTTC. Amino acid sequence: CSARDRSQARGYTF.

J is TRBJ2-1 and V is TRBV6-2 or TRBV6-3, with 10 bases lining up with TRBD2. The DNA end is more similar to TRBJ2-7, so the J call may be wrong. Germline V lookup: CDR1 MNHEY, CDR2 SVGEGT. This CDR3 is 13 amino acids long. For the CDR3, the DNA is TGTGCCAGCAGACTAGCGGGACTATACGAGCAGTACGTC. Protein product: CASRLAGLYEQYV.

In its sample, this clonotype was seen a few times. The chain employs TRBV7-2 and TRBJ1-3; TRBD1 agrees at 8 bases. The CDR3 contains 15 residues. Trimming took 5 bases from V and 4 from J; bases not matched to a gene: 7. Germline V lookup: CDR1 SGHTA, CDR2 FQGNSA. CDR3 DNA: TGTGCCAGCAGCCACTTGACAGGGGCCGGAAACACCATATATTTT. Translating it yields CASSHLTGAGNTIYF.

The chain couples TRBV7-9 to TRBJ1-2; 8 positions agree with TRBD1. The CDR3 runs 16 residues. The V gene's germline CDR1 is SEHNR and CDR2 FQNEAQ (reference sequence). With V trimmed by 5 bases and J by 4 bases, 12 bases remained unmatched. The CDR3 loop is CASSPGWGQEIYGYTF. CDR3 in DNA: TGTGCCAGCAGCCCAGGGTGGGGACAGGAAATCTATGGCTACACCTTC.

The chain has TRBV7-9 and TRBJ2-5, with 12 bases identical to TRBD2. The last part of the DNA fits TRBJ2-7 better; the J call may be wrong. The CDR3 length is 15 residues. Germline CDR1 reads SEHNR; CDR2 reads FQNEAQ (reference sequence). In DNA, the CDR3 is TGTGCCAGCAGCTCAGCTAGCGGGGGGGCCTACGAGCAGTACTTC. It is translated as CASSSASGGAYEQYF.

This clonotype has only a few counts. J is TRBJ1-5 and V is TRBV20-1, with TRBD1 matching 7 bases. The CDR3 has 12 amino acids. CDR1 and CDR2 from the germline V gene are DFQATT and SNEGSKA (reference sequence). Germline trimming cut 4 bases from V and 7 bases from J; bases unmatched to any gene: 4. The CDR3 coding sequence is TGCAGTGCTATATCGGACAGGCAGCCCCAGCATTTT. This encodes CSAISDRQPQHF.

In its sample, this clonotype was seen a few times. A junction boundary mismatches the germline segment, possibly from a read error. The chain's CDR3 is CASTSGAEGNAIYF. The CDR3, as DNA: TGCGCCAGCACCTCGGGAGCAGAAGGAAACGCCATATATTTT. The genes are TRBV5-1 and TRBJ1-3; D uncertain. Germline values: CDR1 SGHRS, CDR2 YFSETQ. This CDR3 has 14 amino acids.

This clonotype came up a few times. Here the CDR3 reads CSALKVTEAFF. In nucleotides, the CDR3 is TGCAGCGCCCTCAAGGTAACTGAAGCTTTCTTT. The chain uses TRBV29-1 and TRBJ1-1, with unresolved D. The CDR3 totals 11 residues. Germline V gives CDR1 SQVTM, CDR2 ANQGSEA. V was shortened by 7 bases and J by 5 bases, with 11 bases between the two germline ends.

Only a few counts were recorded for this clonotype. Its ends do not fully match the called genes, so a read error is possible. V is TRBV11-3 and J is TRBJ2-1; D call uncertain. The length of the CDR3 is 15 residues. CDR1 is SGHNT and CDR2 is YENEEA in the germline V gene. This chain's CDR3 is CASSLDFDTYNEQFF. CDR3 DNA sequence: TGTGCCAGCAGCCTAGATTTTGACACTTACAATGAGCAGTTCTTC.

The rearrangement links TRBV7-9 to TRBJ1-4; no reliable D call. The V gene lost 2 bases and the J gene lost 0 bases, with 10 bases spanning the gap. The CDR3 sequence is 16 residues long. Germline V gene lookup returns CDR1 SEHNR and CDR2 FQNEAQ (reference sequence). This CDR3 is CASSLRTGATNEKLFF. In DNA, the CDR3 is TGTGCCAGCAGCTTAAGGACGGGTGCAACTAATGAAAAACTGTTTTTT.

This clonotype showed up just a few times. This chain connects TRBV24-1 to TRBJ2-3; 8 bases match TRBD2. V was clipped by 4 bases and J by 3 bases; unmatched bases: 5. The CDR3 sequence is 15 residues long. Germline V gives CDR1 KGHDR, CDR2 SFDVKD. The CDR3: CATSELGGGTDTQYF. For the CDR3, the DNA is TGTGCCACCAGTGAACTCGGCGGGGGGACAGATACGCAGTATTTT.

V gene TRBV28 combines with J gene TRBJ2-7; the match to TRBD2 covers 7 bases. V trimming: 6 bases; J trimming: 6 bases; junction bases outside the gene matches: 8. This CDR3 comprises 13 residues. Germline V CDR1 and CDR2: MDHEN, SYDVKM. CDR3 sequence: CASSTGLSSEQYF. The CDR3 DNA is TGTGCCAGCAGCACGGGACTATCCAGCGAGCAGTACTTC.

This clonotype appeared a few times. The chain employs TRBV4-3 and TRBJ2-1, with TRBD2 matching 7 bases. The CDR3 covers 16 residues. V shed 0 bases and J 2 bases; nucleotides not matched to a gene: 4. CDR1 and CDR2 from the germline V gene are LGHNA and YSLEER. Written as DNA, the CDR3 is TGCGCCAGCAGCCAAGAAGGCGGGAGCACCTACAATGAGCAGTTCTTC. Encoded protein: CASSQEGGSTYNEQFF.

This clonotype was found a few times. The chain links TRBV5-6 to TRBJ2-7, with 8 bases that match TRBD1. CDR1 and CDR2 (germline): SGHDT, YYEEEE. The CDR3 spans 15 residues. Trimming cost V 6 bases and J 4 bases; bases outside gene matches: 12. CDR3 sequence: CASTEIGTGDYEQYF. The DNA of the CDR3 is TGTGCCAGCACCGAAATTGGGACAGGTGATTACGAGCAGTACTTC.

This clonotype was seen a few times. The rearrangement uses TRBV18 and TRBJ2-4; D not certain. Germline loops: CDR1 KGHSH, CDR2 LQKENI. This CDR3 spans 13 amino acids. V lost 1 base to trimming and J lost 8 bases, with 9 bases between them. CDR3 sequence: CASSPLPGDIQYF. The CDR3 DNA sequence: TGTGCCAGCTCACCACTGCCAGGCGACATTCAGTACTTC.

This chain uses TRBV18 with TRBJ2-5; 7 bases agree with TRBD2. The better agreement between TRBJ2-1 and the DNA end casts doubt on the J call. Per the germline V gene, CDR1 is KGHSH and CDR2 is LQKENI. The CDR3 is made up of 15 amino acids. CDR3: CASSPTQRGVNEQFF. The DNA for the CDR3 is TGTGCCAGCTCACCAACCCAGCGGGGCGTCAATGAGCAGTTCTTC.

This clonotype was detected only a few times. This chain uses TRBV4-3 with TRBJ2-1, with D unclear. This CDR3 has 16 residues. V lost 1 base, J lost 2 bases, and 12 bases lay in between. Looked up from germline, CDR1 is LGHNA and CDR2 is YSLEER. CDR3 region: CASSQGSSSPYNEQFF. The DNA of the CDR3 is TGCGCCAGCAGCCAAGGGAGTTCCTCTCCCTACAATGAGCAGTTCTTC.

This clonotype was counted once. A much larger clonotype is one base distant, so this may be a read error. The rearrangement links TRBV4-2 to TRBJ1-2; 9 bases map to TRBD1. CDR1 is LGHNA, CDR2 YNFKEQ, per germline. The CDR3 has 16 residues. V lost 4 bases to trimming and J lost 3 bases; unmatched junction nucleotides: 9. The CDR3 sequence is CASSRTGGYEDYGYTF. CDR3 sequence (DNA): TGTGCCAGCAGCCGCACAGGGGGCTATGAAGACTATGGCTACACCTTC.

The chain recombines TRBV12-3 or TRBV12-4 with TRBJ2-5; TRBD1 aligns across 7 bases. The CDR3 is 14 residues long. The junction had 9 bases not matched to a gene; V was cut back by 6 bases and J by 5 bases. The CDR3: CASSFDRVGETQYF. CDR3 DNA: TGTGCCAGCAGCTTCGACAGGGTCGGGGAGACCCAGTACTTC.